This T cell receptor beta chain was identified in a study of blood T cell repertoires in COVID-19. Study-level information: Sample material is recorded as cDNA or gDNA derived from T cells, B-cell-depleted T cells, or PBMCs.

From germline, CDR1 is SGHDT and CDR2 YYEEEE. V was shortened by 2 bases and J by 4 bases, with 12 bases between the two germline ends. CDR3 length: 14 residues. Authors' methods: Amplification with reference gene primers provided the estimates of nucleated cell counts. The repertoire was sequenced with immunoSEQ multiplex PCR; TCRdb's copy has only in-frame clones and lacks some. That table supplies the V and J calls and clone size; D and trimming were determined from the DNA. The table lists roughly 230,000 clones, 92% of them singletons. Sequencing was carried out using peripheral blood. The TCR comes from a man younger than 40 with COVID-19, enrolled during active disease. The genes are TRBV5-6 and TRBJ1-1; D is possibly TRBD1 (5 bases). DNA for the CDR3: TGTGCCAGCAGCTTCCCCACGGGGGTCACTGAAGCTTTCTTT. As protein: CASSFPTGVTEAFF.